A single sample is the source of the 13 T cell receptor beta chains below, sequenced in a study of CD8 T cells in Susac syndrome. Reverse transcription used roughly 0.45 to 1 ug RNA and random hexamers. One entry per CDR3 protein, called by TCRdb with MiXCR from the immunoSEQ multiplex PCR reads. The sample consists of around 180,000 distinct CDR3 sequences, approximately 94% of them appearing once. The specimen sequenced was CD4+ T cells from PBMCs. These receptors originate from a human donor with Susac syndrome.

V is TRBV24-1 and J is TRBJ2-7; D is possibly TRBD1 (7 bases). Deletions cut 3 bases from V and 12 bases from J, with 20 bases between. Germline assignment: CDR1 KGHDR and CDR2 SFDVKD. CDR3 size: 14 residues. The CDR3 loop reads CATSDRGQDRGVYF. For the CDR3, the DNA is TGTGCCACCAGTGATAGAGGACAGGACCGCGGGGTGTACTTC.

This clonotype was seen only once. CDR3 in DNA: TGTGCCTGGAGTGGTGGAGTTTGGGACAGGGAATATGGCTACACCTTC. This sequence encodes CAWSGGVWDREYGYTF. The V call is TRBV30, the J call TRBJ1-2, with TRBD1 matching over 9 bases. The CDR3 spans 16 residues. V trimming: 1 base; J trimming: 5 bases; junction bases outside the gene matches: 11. Germline V gene lookup returns CDR1 GTSNPN and CDR2 SVGIG (reference sequence). The full variable domain, in which reference TRBV30 and TRBJ1-2 provide the parts outside the CDR3, is SQTIHQWPATLVQPVGSPLSLECTVEGTSNPNLYWYRQAAGRGLQLLFYSVGIGQISSEVPQNLSASRPQDRQFILSSKKLLLSDSGFYLCAWSGGVWDREYGYTFGSGTRLTVV.

The J gene is TRBJ2-1, the V gene TRBV12-3 or TRBV12-4; possibly TRBD1 for D (5 bases). V lost 7 bases and J 8 bases, leaving 15 bases between the germline ends. The CDR3 consists of 13 residues. The CDR3 sequence is CASTDDPGHEQFF. The CDR3 DNA follows: TGTGCCAGCACCGACGACCCAGGGCATGAGCAGTTCTTC.

The chain links TRBV11-2 to TRBJ2-5; 8 bases fit TRBD1. The CDR3 totals 15 residues. Germline V gene sequence: CDR1 SGHAT, CDR2 FQNNGV. The ends lost 0 bases at V and 6 bases at J; junction bases unmatched: 6. The CDR3 protein is CASSLEAGGLKTQYF. The CDR3 nucleotides are TGTGCCAGCAGCTTAGAGGCAGGGGGCCTGAAGACCCAGTACTTC.

The chain combines TRBV2 with TRBJ1-5; TRBD1 is a possible D gene (5 bases). The CDR3 has 17 residues. Germline values: CDR1 SNHLY, CDR2 FYNNEI. V lost 8 bases, J lost 0 bases, and 20 bases lay in between. As DNA, the CDR3 is TGTGCCAGCTCTGGAGGAACAGGCTCCTATAGCAATCAGCCCCAGCATTTT. Translating gives CASSGGTGSYSNQPQHF. The variable domain in full, with the rest retrieved from reference TRBV2 and TRBJ1-5, is EPEVTQTPSHQVTQMGQEVILRCVPISNHLYFYWYRQILGQKVEFLVSFYNNEISEKSEIFDDQFSVERPDGSNFTLKIRSTKLEDSAMYFCASSGGTGSYSNQPQHFGDGTRLSIL.

V is TRBV30 and J is TRBJ1-2; a weak D match, TRBD1 (6 bases). V lost 2 bases, J lost 7 bases, and 17 bases lay in between. Germline assignment: CDR1 GTSNPN and CDR2 SVGIG (reference sequence). The CDR3 runs 14 residues. The CDR3 DNA follows: TGTGCCTGGAGTACAGGGACCTCGGGGGGTGGCTACACCTTC. This codes for CAWSTGTSGGGYTF.

The chain carries TRBV20-1 and TRBJ2-2, with D unclear. V was pared by 3 bases and J by 7 bases, with 6 bases between. CDR3 length equals 11 residues. Germline V gene data show CDR1 as DFQATT and CDR2 as SNEGSKA (reference sequence). The CDR3 is CSARARGELFF. The CDR3 nucleotides are TGCAGTGCTAGGGCCCGCGGGGAGCTGTTTTTT.

V is TRBV7-9 and J is TRBJ1-4; 12 bases map to TRBD1. Per germline, CDR1 SEHNR and CDR2 FQNEAQ (reference sequence). The J segment lost 12 bases and the V segment lost 5 bases, leaving 7 bases of the junction unmatched. There are 14 residues in the CDR3. The CDR3 coding sequence is TGTGCCAGCAGCGCATCCGGGACAGGGGGCGAACTGTTTTTT. Its protein product is CASSASGTGGELFF.

The chain combines TRBV6-2 or TRBV6-3 with TRBJ2-3; 16 positions match TRBD2. V trimming: 0 bases; J trimming: 6 bases; junction bases outside the gene matches: 6. The CDR3 spans 18 residues. CDR1 and CDR2 (germline): MNHEY, SVGEGT. For the CDR3, the DNA is TGTGCCAGCAGTTACTCGGGACTAGCGGGGGGGACCGCGGATACGCAGTATTTT. It codes for CASSYSGLAGGTADTQYF.

The chain links TRBV20-1 to TRBJ2-7; D remains unclear. The germline V and J ends were trimmed by 7 bases and 2 bases, with 15 bases remaining between them. Germline V gives CDR1 DFQATT, CDR2 SNEGSKA (reference sequence). This CDR3 comprises 13 residues. The CDR3 loop reads CSGSSNTPYEQYF. The CDR3 bases are TGCAGTGGTTCCAGCAACACACCCTACGAGCAGTACTTC.

The J gene is TRBJ1-2, the V gene TRBV29-1; D is unclear. The V end was cut by 0 bases, the J end by 6 bases, with 11 bases between. There are 13 residues in the CDR3. Germline loops: CDR1 SQVTM, CDR2 ANQGSEA. CDR3 amino acids: CSVEDGQVHGYTF. The CDR3 DNA reads TGCAGCGTTGAAGATGGGCAGGTTCATGGCTACACCTTC.

V and J are TRBV12-5 and TRBJ2-4; 9 bases agree with TRBD1. The germline V gene has CDR1 LGHNT and CDR2 FRNRAP. Germline trimming cut 5 bases from V and 3 bases from J; bases unmatched to any gene: 5. CDR3 length equals 15 residues. The CDR3 bases are TGTGCTAGTGGTGAGGACAGGGGAGTCAAAAACATTCAGTACTTC. It translates to CASGEDRGVKNIQYF.

The V call is TRBV18, the J call TRBJ1-1; no definite D call. The CDR3 totals 14 residues. V lost 5 bases and J 4 bases, leaving 14 bases between the germline ends. The germline V gene has CDR1 KGHSH and CDR2 LQKENI. The CDR3 nucleotides read TGTGCCAGCTCATCATTCCCAGGCGGCACTGAAGCTTTCTTT. Encoded protein: CASSSFPGGTEAFF.